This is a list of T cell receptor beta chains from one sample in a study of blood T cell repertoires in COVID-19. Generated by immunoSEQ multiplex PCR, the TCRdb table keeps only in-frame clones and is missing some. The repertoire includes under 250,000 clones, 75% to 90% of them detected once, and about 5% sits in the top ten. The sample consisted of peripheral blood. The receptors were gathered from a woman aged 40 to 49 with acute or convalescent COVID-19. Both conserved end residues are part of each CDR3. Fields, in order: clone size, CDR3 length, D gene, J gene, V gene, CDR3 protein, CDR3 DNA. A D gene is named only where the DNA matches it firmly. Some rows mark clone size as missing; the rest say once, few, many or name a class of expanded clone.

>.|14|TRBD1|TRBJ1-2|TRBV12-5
CALEGAFPAYGYTF
TGTGCCCTCGAGGGGGCGTTTCCAGCCTATGGCTACACCTTC
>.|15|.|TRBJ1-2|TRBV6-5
CASSYSTWGNYGYTF
TGTGCCAGCAGTTACTCGACTTGGGGCAACTATGGCTACACCTTC
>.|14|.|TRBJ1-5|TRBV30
CAWSVGGLNQPQHF
TGTGCCTGGAGTGTCGGAGGGCTCAATCAGCCCCAGCATTTT
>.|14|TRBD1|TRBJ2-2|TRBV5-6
CASSRTGGTGELFF
TGTGCCAGCAGCCGTACAGGGGGTACCGGGGAGCTGTTTTTT
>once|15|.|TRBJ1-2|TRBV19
CASSIEEGANYGYTF
TGTGCCAGTAGTATAGAAGAGGGGGCTAACTATGGCTACACCTTC
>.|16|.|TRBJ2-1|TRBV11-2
CASSLVLDSTYNEQFF
TGTGCCAGCAGCTTAGTTTTGGACTCGACCTACAATGAGCAGTTCTTC
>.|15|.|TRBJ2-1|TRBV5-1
CASSSGGGGYNEQFF
TGCGCCAGCAGCTCCGGGGGCGGGGGCTACAATGAGCAGTTCTTC
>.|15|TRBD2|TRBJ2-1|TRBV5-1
CASSLEVSGYNEQFF
TGCGCCAGCAGCTTGGAGGTTAGCGGGTACAATGAGCAGTTCTTC
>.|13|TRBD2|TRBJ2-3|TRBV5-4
CASSLAGADTQYF
TGTGCCAGCAGCTTAGCGGGGGCAGATACGCAGTATTTT
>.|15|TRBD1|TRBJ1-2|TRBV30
CAWSEQGASPRGYTF
TGTGCCTGGAGTGAGCAGGGGGCATCTCCTCGTGGCTACACCTTC
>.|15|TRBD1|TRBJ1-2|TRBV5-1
CASSYLGQGEYGYTF
TGCGCCAGCAGCTACCTAGGACAGGGGGAATATGGCTACACCTTC
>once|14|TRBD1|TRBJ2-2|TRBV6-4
CASSGTGDTGELFF
TGTGCCAGCAGTGGGACAGGGGACACCGGGGAGCTGTTTTTT
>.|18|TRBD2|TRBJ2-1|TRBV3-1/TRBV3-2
CASSQDTSGVASYNEQFF
TGTGCCAGCAGCCAAGATACAAGCGGGGTGGCCTCCTACAATGAGCAGTTCTTC
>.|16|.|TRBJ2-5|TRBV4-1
CASSQEGMAGFETQYF
TGCGCCAGCAGCCAAGAGGGTATGGCGGGGTTCGAGACCCAGTACTTC
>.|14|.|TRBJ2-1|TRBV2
CASRGRGSYNEQFF
TGTGCCAGCAGGGGGCGAGGCTCCTACAATGAGCAGTTCTTC
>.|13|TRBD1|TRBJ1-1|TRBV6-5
CASSHDRDTEAFF
TGTGCCAGCAGTCATGACAGGGACACTGAAGCTTTCTTT
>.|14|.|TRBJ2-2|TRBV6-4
CASSDSSETGELFF
TGTGCCAGCAGTGACTCGTCCGAGACCGGGGAGCTGTTTTTT
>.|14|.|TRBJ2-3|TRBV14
CASSQGGYTDTQYF
TGTGCCAGCAGCCAAGGCGGATACACAGATACGCAGTATTTT
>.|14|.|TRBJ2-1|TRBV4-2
CASSQGNSYNEQFF
TGTGCCAGCAGCCAAGGGAACAGCTACAATGAGCAGTTCTTC
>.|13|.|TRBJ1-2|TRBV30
CACPGLPGYGYTF
TGTGCCTGCCCGGGACTCCCTGGCTATGGCTACACCTTC
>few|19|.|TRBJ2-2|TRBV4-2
CASSLRVVDISGDTGELFF
TGTGCCAGCAGCCTAAGAGTGGTGGATATCTCGGGGGACACCGGGGAGCTGTTTTTT
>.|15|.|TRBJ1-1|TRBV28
CASSLWRAANTEAFF
TGTGCCAGCAGTTTATGGAGAGCCGCGAACACTGAAGCTTTCTTT
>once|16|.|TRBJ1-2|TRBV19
CASSIESEGKNYGYTF
TGTGCCAGTAGTATAGAGTCGGAGGGGAAGAACTATGGCTACACCTTC
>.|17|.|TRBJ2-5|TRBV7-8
CASSLAVRGQTLETQYF
TGTGCCAGCAGCTTAGCTGTGCGGGGACAGACGTTGGAGACCCAGTACTTC
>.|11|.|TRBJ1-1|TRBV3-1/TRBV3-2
CASSHGAEAFF
TGTGCCAGCAGCCACGGGGCTGAAGCTTTCTTT
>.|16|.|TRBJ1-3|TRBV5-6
CASSLSPGLIGNTIYF
TGTGCCAGCAGCTTGTCACCCGGACTAATTGGAAACACCATATATTTT
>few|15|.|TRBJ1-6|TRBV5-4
CASSDGQPYNSPLHF
TGTGCCAGCAGCGACGGACAGCCCTATAATTCACCCCTCCACTTT
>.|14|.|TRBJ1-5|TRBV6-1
CASSEQGYIQPQHF
TGTGCCAGCAGTGAACAGGGGTATATTCAGCCCCAGCATTTT
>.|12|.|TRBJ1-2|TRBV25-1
CASGENGYGYTF
TGTGCCAGCGGGGAGAACGGGTATGGCTACACCTTC
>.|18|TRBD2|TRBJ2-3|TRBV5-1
CASSLIGAIAGDTDTQYF
TGCGCCAGCAGCTTGATAGGGGCCATAGCGGGGGACACAGATACGCAGTATTTT
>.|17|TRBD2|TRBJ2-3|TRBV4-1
CASSSPSGGQSSDTQYF
TGCGCCAGCAGCTCTCCTAGCGGGGGGCAATCCTCAGATACGCAGTATTTT
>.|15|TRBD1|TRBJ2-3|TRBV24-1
CATSPSGTGTDTQYF
TGTGCCACCAGCCCCTCGGGGACAGGGACAGATACGCAGTATTTT
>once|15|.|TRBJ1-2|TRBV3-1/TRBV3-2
CASSQDLVANYGYTF
TGTGCCAGCAGCCAAGATCTTGTCGCTAACTATGGCTACACCTTC
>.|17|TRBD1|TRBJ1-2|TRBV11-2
CASSSYPEQGVVYGYTF
TGTGCCAGCAGCTCCTATCCCGAACAGGGGGTGGTCTATGGCTACACCTTC
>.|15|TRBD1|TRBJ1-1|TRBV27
CASNRAGQTNTEAFF
TGTGCCAGCAACAGGGCGGGACAGACGAACACTGAAGCTTTCTTT
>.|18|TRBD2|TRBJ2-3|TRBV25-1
CASSARLIREGWTDTQYF
TGTGCCAGCAGTGCCCGGTTAATCCGGGAGGGTTGGACAGATACGCAGTATTTT
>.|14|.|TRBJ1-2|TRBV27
CASSPGSPNYGYTF
TGTGCCAGCAGTCCGGGGTCACCTAACTATGGCTACACCTTC
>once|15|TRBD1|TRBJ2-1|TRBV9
CASSALRGLDNEQFF
TGTGCCAGCAGCGCACTCAGGGGGCTTGACAATGAGCAGTTCTTC
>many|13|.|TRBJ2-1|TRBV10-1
CASQVDSYNEQFF
TGCGCCAGCCAGGTTGACAGCTACAATGAGCAGTTCTTC
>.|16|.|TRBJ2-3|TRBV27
CASTRLWGGDTDTQYF
TGTGCCAGCACTCGTTTGTGGGGGGGCGACACAGATACGCAGTATTTT
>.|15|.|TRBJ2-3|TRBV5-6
CASSRLTGGTDTQYF
TGTGCCAGCAGCCGACTGACAGGAGGCACAGATACGCAGTATTTT